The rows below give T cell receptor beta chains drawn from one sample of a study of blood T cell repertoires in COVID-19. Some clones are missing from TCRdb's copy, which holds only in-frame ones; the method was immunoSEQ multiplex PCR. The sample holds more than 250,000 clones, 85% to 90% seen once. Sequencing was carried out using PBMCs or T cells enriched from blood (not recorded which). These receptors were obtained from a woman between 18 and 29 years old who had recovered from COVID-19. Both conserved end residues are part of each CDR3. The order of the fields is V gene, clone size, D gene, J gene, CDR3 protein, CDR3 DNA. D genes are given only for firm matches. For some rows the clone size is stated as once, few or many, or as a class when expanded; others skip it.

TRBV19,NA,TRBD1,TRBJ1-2,CASSPRGQGMRGYTF,TGTGCCAGTAGTCCCAGGGGACAGGGAATGAGGGGCTACACCTTC
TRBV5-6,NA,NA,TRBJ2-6,CASSWGVAASGANVLTF,TGTGCCAGCAGCTGGGGGGTGGCAGCCTCTGGGGCCAACGTCCTGACTTTC
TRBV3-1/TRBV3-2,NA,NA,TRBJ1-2,CASSQTLRGYTF,TGTGCCAGCAGCCAGACCCTGAGGGGCTACACCTTC
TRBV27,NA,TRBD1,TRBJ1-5,CASSFYRGGQPQHF,TGTGCCAGCAGTTTTTACAGGGGGGGGCAGCCCCAGCATTTT
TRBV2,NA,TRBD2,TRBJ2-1,CASSLTSGGFRDEQFF,TGTGCCAGCAGTTTAACAAGCGGGGGCTTTAGGGATGAGCAGTTCTTC
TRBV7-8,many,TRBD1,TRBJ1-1,CASSLGTGNTEAFF,TGTGCCAGCAGCTTAGGGACAGGGAACACTGAAGCTTTCTTT
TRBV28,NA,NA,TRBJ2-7,CASSLVSGYEQYF,TGTGCCAGCAGTTTAGTCTCGGGGTATGAGCAGTACTTC
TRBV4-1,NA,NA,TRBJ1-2,CASSQEGAGFDGYTF,TGCGCCAGCAGCCAAGAGGGGGCGGGCTTTGACGGCTACACCTTC
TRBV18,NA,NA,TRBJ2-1,CASSPYGGAYNEQFF,TGTGCCAGCTCACCTTACGGGGGAGCCTACAATGAGCAGTTCTTC
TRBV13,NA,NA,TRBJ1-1,CASSSDRNTEAFF,TGTGCCAGCAGCTCGGACAGGAACACTGAAGCTTTCTTT
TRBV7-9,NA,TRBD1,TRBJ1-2,CASSLGGTGLGGYTF,TGTGCCAGCAGCTTAGGTGGGACAGGGCTTGGTGGCTACACCTTC
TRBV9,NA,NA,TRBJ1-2,CASSVGMGLETNYGYTF,TGTGCCAGCAGCGTAGGGATGGGGCTCGAGACTAACTATGGCTACACCTTC
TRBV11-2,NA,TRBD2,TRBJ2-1,CASSSTSGDDSYNEQFF,TGTGCCAGCAGCTCGACTAGCGGGGACGACTCCTACAATGAGCAGTTCTTC
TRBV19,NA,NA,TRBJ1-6,CASTNRVWNSPLHF,TGTGCCAGTACAAACAGGGTTTGGAATTCACCCCTCCACTTT
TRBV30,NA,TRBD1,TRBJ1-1,CAWSKGAGNTEAFF,TGTGCCTGGAGTAAGGGGGCTGGGAACACTGAAGCTTTCTTT
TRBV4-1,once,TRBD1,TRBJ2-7,CASSPDRVSHEQYF,TGCGCCAGCAGCCCCGACAGGGTCTCCCACGAGCAGTACTTC
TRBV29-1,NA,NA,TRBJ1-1,CSVARGAMNTEAFF,TGCAGCGTTGCCCGCGGGGCCATGAACACTGAAGCTTTCTTT
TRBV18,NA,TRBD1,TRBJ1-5,CASSPDRDQPQHF,TGTGCCAGCTCACCCGACAGGGATCAGCCCCAGCATTTT
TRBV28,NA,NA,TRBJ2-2,CASSGAQRVAGELFF,TGTGCCAGCAGTGGCGCTCAGAGGGTGGCCGGGGAGCTGTTTTTT